These 18 T cell receptor beta chains were sequenced from one sample in a study of blood T cell repertoires in COVID-19. TCRdb's table, derived via immunoSEQ multiplex PCR, lists solely in-frame clones and lacks some. The sample has about 160,000 clones, roughly 83% seen once. Sequencing input: peripheral blood. Receptors originate from a man aged 18 to 35 with active or convalescent COVID-19.

V is TRBV7-2 and J is TRBJ1-1; D uncertain. Trimming stripped 1 base from V and 1 base from J, with 7 bases between. The germline V gene encodes CDR1 SGHTA and CDR2 FQGNSA. CDR3 size: 14 residues. CDR3: CASSLGGKNTEAFF. CDR3 coding DNA: TGTGCCAGCAGCTTAGGCGGCAAGAACACTGAAGCTTTCTTT.

The CDR3 nucleotides read TGTGCCAGCAGCTTAGGCCGACAGGGGGCCGGGGTGAATGAAAAACTGTTTTTT. Residues: CASSLGRQGAGVNEKLFF. The genes are TRBV7-8 and TRBJ1-4, with TRBD1 identical over 10 bases. Germline loops: CDR1 SGHVS, CDR2 FQNEAQ. The CDR3 sequence is 18 residues long. J lost 5 bases, V lost 1 base, and 10 bases had no gene match.

V and J are TRBV11-2 and TRBJ1-2, with 7 bases that match TRBD1. The germline V gene has CDR1 SGHAT and CDR2 FQNNGV. V lost 5 bases and J lost 4; bases outside the gene matches: 10. The CDR3 contains 15 residues. CDR3 protein: CASSDPGTDSYGYTF. In nucleotides, the CDR3 is TGTGCCAGCAGCGACCCCGGGACAGACTCCTATGGCTACACCTTC.

This sequence joins TRBV2 and TRBJ2-7; TRBD2 matches 7 bases. V was pared by 4 bases and J by 1 base, with 4 bases of the junction left unmatched. The CDR3 spans 14 residues. Germline CDR1 SNHLY, CDR2 FYNNEI. In DNA form, the CDR3 reads TGTGCCAGCAGTGGGACTAGAGTATCCTACGAGCAGTACTTC. Residues: CASSGTRVSYEQYF.

The chain employs TRBV14 and TRBJ2-5; D unresolved. Trimming removed 6 bases from V and 1 base from J, with 18 bases in between. Per the germline V gene, CDR1 is SGHDN and CDR2 is FVKESK. The CDR3 is made up of 16 amino acids. DNA for the CDR3: TGTGCCAGCAGTCGACCGGGTTACGCTTTCCAAGAGACCCAGTACTTC. Encoded protein: CASSRPGYAFQETQYF.

The chain is built from TRBV6-2 or TRBV6-3 and TRBJ2-7; 7 bases are a match to TRBD1. V was clipped by 0 bases and J by 0 bases; unmatched bases: 5. CDR1 is MNHEY and CDR2 is SVGEGT in the germline V gene. The CDR3 sequence is 16 residues long. The CDR3 DNA sequence: TGTGCCAGCAGTTACTCAGGGGGCCACAGCTCCTACGAGCAGTACTTC. It yields the protein CASSYSGGHSSYEQYF.

The chain carries TRBV5-5 and TRBJ1-1, with unresolved D. The germline gives CDR1 SGHKS, CDR2 YYEKEE (reference sequence). Trimming left V 6 bases short and J 2 bases short, with 8 bases between. This CDR3 spans 12 amino acids. The CDR3 region is CASTGINTEAFF. For the CDR3, the DNA is TGTGCCAGCACCGGGATAAACACTGAAGCTTTCTTT.

The chain carries TRBV29-1 and TRBJ1-2; D is undetermined. This CDR3 has 12 residues. Looked up from germline, CDR1 is SQVTM and CDR2 is ANQGSEA. V lost 8 bases, J lost 6 bases, and 16 bases lay in between. The CDR3 loop reads CSKSDDSDGYTF. In nucleotides, the CDR3 is TGCAGCAAATCCGACGACTCCGATGGCTACACCTTC.

The chain has TRBV10-3 and TRBJ2-3; D remains ambiguous. The CDR3 consists of 12 residues. Trimming cost V 2 bases and J 6 bases, with 6 bases left between them. Per germline, CDR1 ENHRY and CDR2 SYGVKD. The CDR3 sequence: CAISEVGDTQYF. Here the CDR3 DNA reads TGTGCCATCAGTGAGGTCGGGGATACGCAGTATTTT.

This clone was seen just once. The J gene is TRBJ1-2, the V gene TRBV6-1; TRBD1 matches 12 bases. The length of the CDR3 is 17 residues. Trimming removed 3 bases from V and 4 bases from J; junction bases left unmatched: 9. Germline loops: CDR1 MNHNS, CDR2 SASEGT. The CDR3 DNA reads TGTGCCAGCAGTGACCGGGACAGGGGGCGCCGTGTCTATGGCTACACCTTC. It translates to CASSDRDRGRRVYGYTF.

In its sample, this clone was seen a few times. V is TRBV7-8 and J is TRBJ2-1; a possible D gene is TRBD2 (5 bases). This CDR3 has 13 amino acids. Germline CDR1 and CDR2: SGHVS and FQNEAQ. V was cut by 6 bases and J by 10 bases, with 16 bases left in between. CDR3 coding DNA: TGTGCCAGCAGGTTTACGGAGGTTCACGAGCAGTTCTTC. Protein sequence: CASRFTEVHEQFF.

The chain couples TRBV28 to TRBJ1-2; 8 bases are shared with TRBD1. Trimming took 6 bases from V and 4 from J; bases not matched to a gene: 7. This CDR3 is 14 amino acids long. Germline V gives CDR1 MDHEN, CDR2 SYDVKM. The CDR3 loop is CASSPQDRAYGYTF. The CDR3 DNA reads as TGTGCCAGCAGCCCCCAGGACAGGGCCTATGGCTACACCTTC.

This chain links TRBV18 with TRBJ2-1; no clear D. Trimming cost V 3 bases and J 7 bases, with 7 bases left between them. The CDR3 contains 12 residues. Germline assignment: CDR1 KGHSH and CDR2 LQKENI. DNA for the CDR3: TGTGCCAGCTCACCGATCGGTAATGAGCAGTTCTTC. Translation gives CASSPIGNEQFF.

The rearrangement links TRBV14 to TRBJ2-7, with 9 bases that match TRBD2. CDR3 length: 17 amino acids. V shed 3 bases, J shed 7 bases, and the junction held 16 bases outside the gene matches. Per the germline V gene, CDR1 is SGHDN and CDR2 is FVKESK. CDR3 nucleotides: TGTGCCAGCAGCCATCCGGGACTAGCTCACGACGGGTGGGAGCAGTACTTC. Its protein is CASSHPGLAHDGWEQYF.

This rearrangement joins TRBV28 to TRBJ1-5; D call uncertain. The CDR3 length is 12 residues. The V gene's germline CDR1 is MDHEN and CDR2 SYDVKM. Trimming removed 3 bases at V and 6 bases at J, with 6 bases between. CDR3 loop: CASSFSGQPQHF. The DNA for the CDR3 is TGTGCCAGCAGTTTCTCGGGTCAGCCCCAGCATTTT.

The V and J genes are TRBV5-6 and TRBJ2-7; TRBD1 is a possible D gene (6 bases). Germline V CDR1 and CDR2: SGHDT, YYEEEE. V was shortened by 0 bases and J by 3 bases, with 19 bases between the two germline ends. The CDR3 covers 17 residues. The CDR3: CASSLAGDTLRGYEQYF. The CDR3 DNA sequence: TGTGCCAGCAGCTTGGCCGGGGACACTTTAAGGGGCTACGAGCAGTACTTC.

V and J are TRBV5-1 and TRBJ2-2; no clear D gene. V lost 2 bases, J lost 0 bases, and 5 bases lay in between. This CDR3 region has 14 residues. Looked up from germline, CDR1 is SGHRS and CDR2 is YFSETQ. The CDR3 DNA reads TGCGCCAGCAGCTTCGCAGCGAACACCGGGGAGCTGTTTTTT. Translated, it gives CASSFAANTGELFF.

CDR3 amino acids: CASRRTGRGGTDTQYF. The CDR3 DNA reads TGTGCCAGCAGGAGAACCGGGAGAGGGGGCACAGATACGCAGTATTTT. The chain joins TRBV7-8 to TRBJ2-3; perhaps TRBD2 as D (6 bases). Germline CDR1 reads SGHVS; CDR2 reads FQNEAQ. V shed 6 bases and J shed 1 base, with 17 bases lying between them. This CDR3 spans 16 amino acids.